This T cell receptor beta chain was recovered during a study of neurological immune-mediated disorders. This clonotype showed up many times. V was cut by 0 bases and J by 0 bases, with 9 bases left in between. The V gene's germline CDR1 is MGHRA and CDR2 YSYEKL. There are 16 residues in the CDR3. TCRdb itself ran the 5' RACE reads through MiXCR, one entry per CDR3 protein. In the table there are 25,000 to 30,000 distinct CDR3 sequences, about 7% of which are singletons. The receptor was isolated from a woman aged 45 to 65 in good health. Material for sequencing was PBMCs. The rearrangement joins TRBV4-1 to TRBJ1-3; unclear D gene. The CDR3 region is CASSQEGKISGNTIYF. The CDR3 DNA sequence: TGCGCCAGCAGCCAAGAAGGGAAAATCTCTGGAAACACCATATATTTT.